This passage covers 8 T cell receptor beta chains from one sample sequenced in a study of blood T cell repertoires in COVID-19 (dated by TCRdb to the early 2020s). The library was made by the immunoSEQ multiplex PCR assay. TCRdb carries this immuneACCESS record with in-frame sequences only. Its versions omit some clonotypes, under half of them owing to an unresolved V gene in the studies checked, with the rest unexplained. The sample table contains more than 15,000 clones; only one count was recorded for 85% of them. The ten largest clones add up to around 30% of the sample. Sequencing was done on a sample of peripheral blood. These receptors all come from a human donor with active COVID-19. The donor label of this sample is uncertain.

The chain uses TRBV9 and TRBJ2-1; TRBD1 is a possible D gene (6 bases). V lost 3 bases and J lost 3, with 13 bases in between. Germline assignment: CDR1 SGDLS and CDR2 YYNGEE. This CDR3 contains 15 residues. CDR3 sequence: CASSDQGLNYNEQFF. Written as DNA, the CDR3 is TGTGCCAGCAGCGACCAGGGGTTAAACTACAATGAGCAGTTCTTC.

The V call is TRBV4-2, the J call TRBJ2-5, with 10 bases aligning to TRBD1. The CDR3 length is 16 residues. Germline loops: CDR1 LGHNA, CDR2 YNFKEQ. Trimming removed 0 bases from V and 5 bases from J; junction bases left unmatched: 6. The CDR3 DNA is TGTGCCAGCAGCCAAGACTGGACAGGGGGGTTGGAGACCCAGTACTTC. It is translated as CASSQDWTGGLETQYF.

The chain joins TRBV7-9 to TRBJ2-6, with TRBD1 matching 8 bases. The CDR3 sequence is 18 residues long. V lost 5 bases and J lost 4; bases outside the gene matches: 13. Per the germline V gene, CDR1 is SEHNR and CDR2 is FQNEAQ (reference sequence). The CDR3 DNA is TGTGCCAGCAGCCCACAGGGGGGCACTCTCTTGGGGGCCAACGTCCTGACTTTC. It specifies CASSPQGGTLLGANVLTF. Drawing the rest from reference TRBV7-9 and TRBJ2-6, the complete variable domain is DTGVSQNPRHKITKRGQNVTFRCDPISEHNRLYWYRQTLGQGPEFLTYFQNEAQLEKSRLLSDRFSAERPKGSFSTLEIQRTEQGDSAMYLCASSPQGGTLLGANVLTFGAGSRLTVL.

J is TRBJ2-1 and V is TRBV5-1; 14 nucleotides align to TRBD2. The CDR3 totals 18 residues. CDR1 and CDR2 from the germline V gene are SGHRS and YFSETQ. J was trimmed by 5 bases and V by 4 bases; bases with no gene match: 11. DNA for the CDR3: TGCGCCAGCAGCGCCGGCGGGGGGACTAGCGGGAGCCACAATGAGCAGTTCTTC. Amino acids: CASSAGGGTSGSHNEQFF.

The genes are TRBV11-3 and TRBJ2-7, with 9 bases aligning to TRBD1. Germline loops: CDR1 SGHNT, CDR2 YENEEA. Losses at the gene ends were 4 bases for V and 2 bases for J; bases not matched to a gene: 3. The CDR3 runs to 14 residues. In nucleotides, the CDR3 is TGTGCCAGCAGCTCTGGACAGGGGCCCTACGAGCAGTACTTC. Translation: CASSSGQGPYEQYF.

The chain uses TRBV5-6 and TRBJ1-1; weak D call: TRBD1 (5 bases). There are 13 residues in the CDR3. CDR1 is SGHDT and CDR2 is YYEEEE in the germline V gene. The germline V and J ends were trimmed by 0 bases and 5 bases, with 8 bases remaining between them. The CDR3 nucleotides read TGTGCCAGCAGCTTGGGTCGGACAACTGAAGCTTTCTTT. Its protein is CASSLGRTTEAFF.

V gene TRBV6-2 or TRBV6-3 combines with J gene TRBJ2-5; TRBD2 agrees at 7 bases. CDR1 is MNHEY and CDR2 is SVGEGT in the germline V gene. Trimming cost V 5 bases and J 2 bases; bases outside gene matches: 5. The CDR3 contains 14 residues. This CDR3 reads CASSALARQETQYF. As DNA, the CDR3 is TGTGCCAGCAGTGCACTAGCGAGACAAGAGACCCAGTACTTC.

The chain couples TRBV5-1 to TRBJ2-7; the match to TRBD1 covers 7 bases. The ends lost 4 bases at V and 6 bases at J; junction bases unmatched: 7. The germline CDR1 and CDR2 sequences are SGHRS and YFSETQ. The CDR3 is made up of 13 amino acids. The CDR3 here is CASSVMTGSEQYF. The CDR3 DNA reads TGCGCCAGCAGCGTAATGACAGGGTCCGAGCAGTACTTC.